The T cell receptor beta chain under discussion was sequenced for a study of blood T cell repertoires in COVID-19. The CDR3 has 14 amino acids. Germline V CDR1 and CDR2: SNHLY, FYNNEI. Trimming at V came to 7 bases and at J to 1 base, leaving 6 bases not matched to a gene. Ages ranged from roughly 18 to 100 years, with residence in some 25 US areas. Resolution of symptoms, clearance, or two negative PCRs was present in recovered Cohort 3 donors. As originally analysed: Amplification with reference gene primers provided the estimates of nucleated cell counts. Here immunoSEQ multiplex PCR was the method, and the copy in TCRdb shows in-frame clones only, minus some. V and J calls and clone size are those listed in that table; D and trimming were worked out from the DNA. The table has fewer than 500,000 clones, approximately 86% seen once; the top ten hold about 0.75%.

This receptor was obtained from a young woman who had recovered from COVID-19. The chain combines TRBV2 with TRBJ2-7; 8 bases are a match to TRBD2. Source material: PBMCs or T cells enriched from blood (not recorded which). As DNA, the CDR3 is TGTGCCAGCAACCTAGGCGGGGGGTCCTACGAGCAGTACTTC. Its translation is CASNLGGGSYEQYF.